This is a list of T cell receptor beta chains from one sample in a study of blood T cell repertoires in COVID-19. The data were produced by immunoSEQ multiplex PCR, yet TCRdb's version contains in-frame clones alone and is incomplete. The sample holds some 26,000 clones, approximately 84% seen once. Sample: peripheral blood. These receptors were collected from a man aged 45-60 years with active or convalescent COVID-19. Each CDR3 is given with its conserved first and last residue. Fields, in order: clone size, J gene, V gene, CDR3 length, D gene, CDR3 protein, CDR3 DNA. D genes are given only for firm matches. Only some rows state a clone size, as once, few, many or a class for expanded clones.

medium-sized TRBJ1-1 TRBV7-2 11 - CASSPGAEAFF TGTGCCAGCAGCCCCGGAGCGGAGGCTTTCTTT
- TRBJ1-1 TRBV6-2/TRBV6-3 14 - CASSYKGWSTEAFF TGTGCCAGCAGTTACAAGGGGTGGAGCACTGAAGCTTTCTTT
- TRBJ2-7 TRBV10-3 15 - CAISELLYPSYEQYF TGTGCCATCAGTGAGCTGTTGTATCCGTCCTACGAGCAGTACTTC
- TRBJ2-1 TRBV18 15 - CASSPSRGPYNEQFF TGTGCCAGCTCACCTTCTCGCGGTCCCTACAATGAGCAGTTCTTC
- TRBJ2-1 TRBV30 16 TRBD2 CAWSGTSGSSYREQFF TGTGCCTGGAGTGGGACTAGCGGCAGTTCCTACAGGGAGCAGTTCTTC
- TRBJ2-1 TRBV30 13 - CAWSQGNRNEQFF TGTGCCTGGAGCCAGGGGAATCGCAATGAGCAGTTCTTC
- TRBJ2-7 TRBV10-3 13 - CAISQEQGSEQYF TGTGCCATCAGTCAAGAACAGGGTAGCGAGCAGTACTTC
few TRBJ2-3 TRBV4-2 16 TRBD2 CASSPLAGEPTDTQYF TGTGCCAGCAGCCCACTAGCGGGAGAACCCACAGATACGCAGTATTTT
- TRBJ1-4 TRBV19 18 TRBD1 CASSKGQVLQGINEKLFF TGTGCCAGTAGTAAGGGACAGGTCCTCCAAGGGATTAATGAAAAACTGTTTTTT
- TRBJ2-7 TRBV6-5 14 - CASSYSAQNYEQYF TGTGCCAGCAGTTACTCCGCCCAGAACTACGAGCAGTACTTC
- TRBJ1-1 TRBV4-2 16 - CASSPHEGAENTEAFF TGTGCCAGCAGCCCGCATGAAGGGGCGGAGAACACTGAAGCTTTCTTT
- TRBJ2-7 TRBV6-5 14 - CASHENTGTYEQYF TGTGCCAGCCACGAAAATACAGGAACCTACGAGCAGTACTTC
- TRBJ1-6 TRBV27 13 - CASSPNSPPALHF TGTGCCAGCAGTCCGAACAGTCCCCCGGCCCTCCACTTT
- TRBJ1-5 TRBV19 16 TRBD1 CASRGQGVGIGQPQHF TGTGCCAGTAGGGGACAGGGGGTGGGAATTGGACAGCCCCAGCATTTT
once TRBJ2-3 TRBV27 15 TRBD2 CASTGASGVSGTQYF TGTGCCAGCACTGGTGCTAGCGGGGTTTCCGGTACGCAGTATTTT
- TRBJ1-4 TRBV19 16 - CASSMGRWGPGEKLFF TGTGCCAGTAGTATGGGCCGATGGGGTCCGGGGGAAAAACTGTTTTTT
- TRBJ2-7 TRBV11-3 15 TRBD1 CASSLVGTGKYEQYF TGTGCCAGCAGCTTAGTTGGGACAGGGAAATACGAGCAGTACTTC
- TRBJ1-2 TRBV5-4 16 TRBD1 CASSPGQGAAEFGYTF TGTGCCAGCAGCCCAGGACAGGGGGCAGCGGAATTTGGCTACACCTTC
- TRBJ2-7 TRBV7-2 16 TRBD2 CASSFDSGGVEYEQYF TGTGCCAGCAGCTTCGACAGCGGGGGGGTGGAGTACGAGCAGTACTTC
- TRBJ1-2 TRBV6-2/TRBV6-3 15 - CASSYVGRFTYGYTF TGTGCCAGCAGTTACGTGGGGAGGTTCACCTATGGCTACACCTTC
- TRBJ2-7 TRBV9 15 TRBD1 CASSVGTGGSYEQYF TGTGCCAGCAGCGTAGGGACAGGGGGCTCCTACGAGCAGTACTTC
- TRBJ1-1 TRBV11-3 18 - CASSLDIWGRFSNTEAFF TGTGCCAGCAGCTTAGATATCTGGGGGCGATTTTCGAACACTGAAGCTTTCTTT
- TRBJ2-1 TRBV2 14 TRBD2 CASSRTSGNNEQFF TGTGCCAGCAGCAGGACTAGCGGGAACAATGAGCAGTTCTTC
- TRBJ2-3 TRBV7-3 14 - CASSLLGDTDTQYF TGTGCCAGCAGCTTATTGGGCGACACAGATACGCAGTATTTT
- TRBJ1-2 TRBV4-2 17 - CASSQDLGLSSTYGYTF TGTGCCAGCAGCCAAGACCTCGGACTTTCCTCCACCTATGGCTACACCTTC
- TRBJ1-5 TRBV19 15 TRBD1 CASREGAEGNQPQHF TGTGCCAGTAGAGAGGGGGCGGAGGGAAATCAGCCCCAGCATTTT
- TRBJ2-3 TRBV5-1 14 - CACRADRSTDTQYF TGCGCCTGCCGGGCCGACAGATCCACAGATACGCAGTATTTT
- TRBJ1-5 TRBV30 17 TRBD1 CAWSERTGGFGNQPQHF TGTGCCTGGAGTGAGAGGACAGGAGGTTTTGGCAATCAGCCCCAGCATTTT
- TRBJ1-5 TRBV6-5 14 - CAGGGSYSNQPQHF TGTGCCGGGGGGGGTTCGTATAGCAATCAGCCCCAGCATTTT
- TRBJ2-7 TRBV30 15 TRBD1 CAWSVSQGVFYEQYF TGTGCCTGGAGTGTATCCCAGGGGGTATTCTACGAGCAGTACTTC
few TRBJ1-3 TRBV3-1/TRBV3-2 16 - CASSQDLQFPGNTIYF TGTGCCAGCAGCCAAGACTTGCAGTTCCCCGGAAACACCATATATTTT
- TRBJ1-2 TRBV7-7 14 - CASSPLGRGDGYTF TGTGCCAGCAGCCCACTGGGAAGGGGTGATGGCTACACCTTC
- TRBJ1-5 TRBV30 12 TRBD1 CARDREAQPQHF TGTGCCCGTGACAGGGAGGCTCAGCCCCAGCATTTT
- TRBJ2-4 TRBV7-8 16 - CASSLRSGPYKNIQYF TGTGCCAGCAGCTTAAGGAGCGGTCCTTACAAAAACATTCAGTACTTC
- TRBJ1-1 TRBV25-1 16 - CASSGGQGGFGTEAFF TGTGCCAGCAGTGGGGGCCAGGGTGGCTTCGGCACTGAAGCTTTCTTT
- TRBJ1-4 TRBV7-9 13 - CASSLVGRGTLFF TGTGCCAGCAGCTTAGTAGGCAGGGGCACGCTGTTTTTT
- TRBJ1-1 TRBV18 15 - CASSPYDFGDTEAFF TGTGCCAGCTCACCGTACGACTTCGGGGACACTGAAGCTTTCTTT
- TRBJ2-6 TRBV5-5 15 - CASRRQRSGANVLTF TGTGCCAGCAGAAGACAACGCTCTGGGGCCAACGTCCTGACTTTC
- TRBJ2-2 TRBV29-1 15 TRBD1 CSVADSRGQLGELFF TGCAGCGTTGCCGATTCCAGGGGGCAATTAGGGGAGCTGTTTTTT
- TRBJ1-5 TRBV25-1 14 - CASSDSTEVQPQHF TGTGCCAGCAGTGACTCAACGGAGGTCCAGCCCCAGCATTTT
- TRBJ1-1 TRBV2 16 TRBD1 CASKTGDSWMNTEAFF TGTGCCAGCAAAACAGGGGATTCATGGATGAACACTGAAGCTTTCTTT
- TRBJ2-2 TRBV6-1 16 TRBD1 CASSEAPGQGIGELFF TGTGCCAGCAGTGAAGCGCCGGGACAGGGGATCGGGGAGCTGTTTTTT
- TRBJ2-3 TRBV6-1 14 - CASSERGRADTQYF TGTGCCAGCAGTGAAAGGGGGAGGGCAGATACGCAGTATTTT
- TRBJ2-7 TRBV6-5 15 TRBD1 CASSYSETGGYEQYF TGTGCCAGCAGTTACTCGGAGACAGGGGGCTACGAGCAGTACTTC
few TRBJ2-4 TRBV2 16 TRBD2 CASSDGRTSGRNIQYF TGTGCCAGCAGTGACGGGCGAACTAGCGGGAGGAACATTCAGTACTTC
- TRBJ1-5 TRBV6-4 13 - CASRVSRGQPQHF TGTGCCAGCAGAGTGAGCAGGGGTCAGCCCCAGCATTTT
- TRBJ2-3 TRBV5-1 16 TRBD2 CASTPRDSGSTDTQYF TGCGCCAGCACCCCTCGGGATAGCGGGAGCACAGATACGCAGTATTTT
- TRBJ2-3 TRBV5-4 13 TRBD2 CASRTSVPDTQYF TGTGCCAGCCGGACTAGTGTCCCAGATACGCAGTATTTT
- TRBJ2-2 TRBV19 14 - CASSKGGSTGELFF TGTGCCAGTAGTAAAGGGGGTAGCACCGGGGAGCTGTTTTTT
- TRBJ2-5 TRBV7-9 13 - CASSAGQFEAQYF TGTGCCAGCAGCGCGGGACAGTTTGAGGCCCAGTACTTC
few TRBJ2-5 TRBV28 13 - CASSLWTKETQYF TGTGCCAGCAGTTTATGGACTAAAGAGACCCAGTACTTC
- TRBJ1-2 TRBV11-2 13 - CASSSLGGDGYTF TGTGCCAGCAGCTCCCTTGGGGGGGATGGCTACACCTTC
once TRBJ2-7 TRBV5-6 16 TRBD1 CASSRYRDRPIYEQYF TGTGCCAGCAGCCGATACCGGGACAGGCCCATCTACGAGCAGTACTTC
- TRBJ2-5 TRBV7-6 16 TRBD1 CASSPQPGQGAETQYF TGTGCCAGCAGCCCCCAACCGGGACAGGGGGCGGAGACCCAGTACTTC